The 6 T cell receptor beta chains below all came from one sample that was sequenced in a study of blood T cell repertoires in COVID-19. Libraries were prepared by immunoSEQ multiplex PCR; TCRdb keeps only in-frame clonotypes and omits some of them. The sample holds fewer than 350,000 clones, over 75% seen once. Sequenced: peripheral blood. Receptors originate from a man aged 18-30 years with active or convalescent COVID-19.

This clone was counted a single time. The rearrangement links TRBV3-1 (or the pseudogene TRBV3-2) to TRBJ1-3; TRBD1 aligns across 7 bases. Germline V CDR1 and CDR2: LGHDT, YNNKEL (reference sequence). The V segment lost 2 bases and the J segment 0 bases; nucleotides outside the gene matches: 13. This CDR3 has 19 residues. The CDR3 DNA reads as TGTGCCAGCAGCCAAAACACTCAACTACAGGGGAGCTCTGGAAACACCATATATTTT. Protein sequence: CASSQNTQLQGSSGNTIYF.

The rearrangement uses TRBV5-1 and TRBJ1-4; 10 bases agree with TRBD1. The V segment lost 3 bases and the J segment 7 bases; nucleotides outside the gene matches: 6. Germline CDR1 is SGHRS and CDR2 is YFSETQ. The CDR3 spans 15 residues. Written as DNA, the CDR3 is TGCGCCAGCAGCTCGCGGACAGGGGGACTTGAAAAACTGTTTTTT. This translates into CASSSRTGGLEKLFF.

This chain connects TRBV6-1 to TRBJ1-1; D is ambiguous. This CDR3 has 14 residues. Trimming cost V 3 bases and J 4 bases, with 12 bases left between them. CDR1 and CDR2 from the germline V gene are MNHNS and SASEGT. CDR3 nucleotides: TGTGCCAGCAGTGATCCCCAGAGAGGCACTGAAGCTTTCTTT. Protein sequence: CASSDPQRGTEAFF.

The J gene is TRBJ1-4, the V gene TRBV5-6; 8 bases align to TRBD1. Losses at the gene ends were 3 bases for V and 6 bases for J; bases not matched to a gene: 7. This CDR3 has 15 residues. Germline CDR1 is SGHDT and CDR2 is YYEEEE. The CDR3 here is CASSSWQGADEKLFF. The CDR3 DNA reads TGTGCCAGCAGCTCGTGGCAGGGGGCGGATGAAAAACTGTTTTTT.

This clone has just one count. This rearrangement joins TRBV9 to TRBJ1-6, with D tentatively TRBD1 (6 bases). Germline V gives CDR1 SGDLS, CDR2 YYNGEE. With 2 bases removed from V and 0 bases from J, the gap between germline ends came to 6 bases. The CDR3 sequence is 15 residues long. For the CDR3, the DNA is TGTGCCAGCAGCGTGGACAGCTCCTATAATTCACCCCTCCACTTT. It is translated as CASSVDSSYNSPLHF. The variable domain in full, completed from reference TRBV9 and TRBJ1-6, reads DSGVTQTPKHLITATGQRVTLRCSPRSGDLSVYWYQQSLDQGLQFLIQYYNGEERAKGNILERFSAQQFPDLHSELNLSSLELGDSALYFCASSVDSSYNSPLHFGNGTRLTVT.

The chain couples TRBV10-3 to TRBJ1-5; D remains ambiguous. V dropped 2 bases and J dropped 0 bases, with 5 bases sitting between them. The CDR3 spans 14 residues. CDR1 ENHRY and CDR2 SYGVKD come from the germline V gene. The CDR3 DNA is TGTGCCATCAGTGAGGGAGATAGCAATCAGCCCCAGCATTTT. Translation gives CAISEGDSNQPQHF.